This T cell receptor (beta chain) was documented in a study of blood T cell repertoires in COVID-19. The overall study: Sites across the United States, Italy and Spain contributed samples from acute and convalescent COVID-19. T cells, B-cell-depleted T cells, or PBMCs supplied cDNA or gDNA.

As handled by the study authors: How many nucleated cells were present was estimated from reference gene primer amplification. The table came from immunoSEQ multiplex PCR; TCRdb's copy has only in-frame clones and leaves some out. From that table come the V and J calls and clone size; the DNA was used to work out D and trimming. This table holds over 130,000 clones, 90% found once. Trimming took 4 bases from V and 3 from J; bases not matched to a gene: 5. CDR3 length: 14 amino acids. Per germline, CDR1 LNHDA and CDR2 SQIVND (reference sequence). The sequencing sample was made of peripheral blood. The rearrangement links TRBV19 to TRBJ1-2; 7 bases fit TRBD1. The sequence was obtained from a woman over 75 with acute or convalescent COVID-19. This CDR3 is CASSTDRFDYGYTF. In DNA form, the CDR3 reads TGTGCCAGTAGTACGGACAGGTTTGACTATGGCTACACCTTC.